These 9 T cell receptor beta chains were sequenced from one sample in a study of cytomegalovirus exposure and HLA in healthy donors (dated by TCRdb to 2016 to 2017). The library was prepared using the immunoSEQ multiplex PCR assay. The multiplex PCR relied on a mix of 60 forward primers for TCR Vbeta segments and 13 reverse primers for TCR Jbeta segments. TCRdb holds this immuneACCESS table with in-frame rearrangements only. Some clones are missing; in checked studies, unresolved V genes explain under half, and the rest has no known cause. The table for this sample lists approximately 86,000 clones; 65% to 80% of them were counted only once. The ten top clones hold about 3.1% of the sample. Sequencing was carried out using PBMCs. The receptors originated from a man aged 35 to 55 in good health and CMV-seronegative.

V is TRBV25-1 and J is TRBJ1-4; D remains unclear. CDR3 size: 16 residues. Looked up from germline, CDR1 is MGHDK and CDR2 is SYGVNS. V dropped 5 bases and J dropped 0 bases, with 13 bases sitting between them. CDR3: CASSPYPGTTNEKLFF. DNA for the CDR3: TGTGCCAGCAGTCCATACCCGGGGACAACTAATGAAAAACTGTTTTTT.

The chain uses TRBV6-1 and TRBJ2-7, with 12 bases matching TRBD2. The CDR3 is 18 residues long. Germline V CDR1 and CDR2: MNHNS, SASEGT. J lost 3 bases, V lost 1 base, and 10 bases had no gene match. The CDR3 protein is CASSEGLAGGVKRYEQYF. The DNA of the CDR3 is TGTGCCAGCAGTGAAGGGCTAGCGGGGGGGGTTAAGCGCTACGAGCAGTACTTC.

This chain uses TRBV7-2 with TRBJ1-5, with a weak D call TRBD1 (5 bases). Trimming left V 4 bases short and J 8 bases short, with 24 bases between. CDR3 length equals 17 residues. Germline CDR1 and CDR2: SGHTA and FQGNSA. The CDR3 DNA is TGTGCCAGCAGCTCGCGTTCACGAGGGGTCGGGGGGGAGCCCCAGCATTTT. Protein: CASSSRSRGVGGEPQHF.

The chain has TRBV2 and TRBJ1-6, with D maybe TRBD1 (5 bases). The CDR3 covers 14 residues. Germline V gives CDR1 SNHLY, CDR2 FYNNEI. V was trimmed by 6 bases and J by 6 bases, leaving 12 bases between them. The DNA of the CDR3 is TGTGCCAGCAGCGGAGACAGTCCTAATTCACCCCTCCACTTT. Encoded protein: CASSGDSPNSPLHF.

The gene calls are TRBV30 and TRBJ1-5; 9 bases line up with TRBD1. Germline CDR1 reads GTSNPN; CDR2 reads SVGIG (reference sequence). This CDR3 has 14 amino acids. The V and J ends lost 5 bases and 6 bases, in that order; junction bases with no gene match: 8. CDR3 sequence: CAWATGGWSQPQHF. The CDR3 DNA sequence: TGTGCCTGGGCCACAGGGGGCTGGAGTCAGCCCCAGCATTTT. The full variable domain, in which reference TRBV30 and TRBJ1-5 provide the parts outside the CDR3, is SQTIHQWPATLVQPVGSPLSLECTVEGTSNPNLYWYRQAAGRGLQLLFYSVGIGQISSEVPQNLSASRPQDRQFILSSKKLLLSDSGFYLCAWATGGWSQPQHFGDGTRLSIL.

The sample holds a few counts of this clone. The chain links TRBV4-1 to TRBJ2-7; 7 bases match TRBD2. Looked up from germline, CDR1 is MGHRA and CDR2 is YSYEKL. Trimming removed 0 bases from V and 4 bases from J; junction bases left unmatched: 12. This CDR3 is built from 17 residues. DNA of the CDR3: TGCGCCAGCAGCCAAGATAGGCCGGGGAGGGGAGCTTACGAGCAGTACTTC. It codes for CASSQDRPGRGAYEQYF.

A word on this clone: One end of the junction fails to match germline, which may point to a read error. The same CDR3 arises from other DNA sequences in this sample as well. The chain has TRBV6-1 and TRBJ1-1; 9 nucleotides match TRBD1. This CDR3 is built from 14 residues. Germline-derived CDR1 and CDR2 are MNHNS and SASEGT. CDR3: CASTWTGVVTEAFF. CDR3 coding DNA: TGTGCTAGCACCTGGACAGGGGTGGTCACTGAAGCTTTCTTT.

V usage is TRBV10-3 and J usage is TRBJ1-3; 8 bases fit TRBD1. The CDR3 runs to 15 residues. The germline CDR1 and CDR2 sequences are ENHRY and SYGVKD. Trimming at V came to 7 bases and at J to 0 bases, leaving 5 bases not matched to a gene. This chain's CDR3 is CAIIPGQGSGNTIYF. The CDR3 DNA is TGTGCCATCATACCCGGACAGGGCTCTGGAAACACCATATATTTT.

This clone was counted only a few times. V gene TRBV19 combines with J gene TRBJ1-2; possible D gene TRBD1, 6 bases. The CDR3 is 13 residues long. Between the trimmed V and J ends, which lost 2 bases and 7 bases, there was a span of 11 bases. Germline loops: CDR1 LNHDA, CDR2 SQIVND (reference sequence). The CDR3 spells CASSIRPGVGYTF. The CDR3 nucleotides are TGTGCCAGTAGTATAAGGCCAGGGGTTGGCTACACCTTC.